Presented here are 27 T cell receptor beta chains from one specimen sequenced in a study of STAT5B mutations in CD4+ large granular lymphocyte leukemia. Sequencing was performed with immunoSEQ multiplex PCR; in TCRdb, only in-frame clones are kept and a portion is missing. The data show about 31,000 clones, with 70% to 90% seen just once and 0.41% held by the top ten. The sequenced material came from CD4+ T cells from blood buffy coats. These receptors all come from a human donor in good health.

The J gene is TRBJ1-5, the V gene TRBV6-1, with 9 bases that match TRBD1. The V segment lost 6 bases and the J segment 6 bases; nucleotides outside the gene matches: 6. CDR1 MNHNS and CDR2 SASEGT come from the germline V gene. This CDR3 is built from 14 residues. CDR3 protein: CASSGTGLGQPQHF. CDR3 sequence (DNA): TGTGCCAGCAGCGGGACAGGGCTCGGTCAGCCCCAGCATTTT.

The chain uses TRBV7-9 and TRBJ1-5; D perhaps matches TRBD1 (5 bases). CDR3 length equals 15 residues. Germline CDR1 SEHNR, CDR2 FQNEAQ (reference sequence). V dropped 1 base and J dropped 7 bases, with 14 bases sitting between them. The CDR3 spells CASSLEERGGQPQHF. Written as DNA, the CDR3 is TGTGCCAGCAGCTTAGAGGAACGGGGGGGGCAGCCCCAGCATTTT.

The chain is built from TRBV7-2 and TRBJ2-5; D uncertain. CDR1 and CDR2 from the germline V gene are SGHTA and FQGNSA. The CDR3 is 11 amino acids. V was clipped by 2 bases and J by 2 bases, with 0 bases between them. CDR3 in DNA: TGTGCCAGCAGCTTACAAGAGACCCAGTACTTC. Amino acids: CASSLQETQYF.

The rearrangement links TRBV30 to TRBJ2-1, with D possibly TRBD1 on 6 matching bases. V lost 0 bases, J lost 9 bases, and 15 bases lay in between. Germline CDR1 is GTSNPN and CDR2 is SVGIG (reference sequence). The CDR3 extends over 14 amino acids. The CDR3 is CAWSVQGGGVEQFF. DNA of the CDR3: TGTGCCTGGAGTGTACAGGGCGGCGGTGTTGAGCAGTTCTTC.

The chain recombines TRBV7-2 with TRBJ2-5, with a weak D call TRBD2 (6 bases). V was pared by 2 bases and J by 4 bases, with 17 bases between. CDR1 is SGHTA, CDR2 FQGNSA, per germline. The CDR3 totals 16 residues. This CDR3 reads CASSLTPGAVRETQYF. DNA for the CDR3: TGTGCCAGCAGCTTAACCCCGGGAGCCGTGAGAGAGACCCAGTACTTC.

This sequence joins TRBV19 and TRBJ2-4; TRBD2 matches at 9 bases. Germline CDR1 LNHDA, CDR2 SQIVND (reference sequence). Germline trimming cut 5 bases from V and 8 bases from J; bases unmatched to any gene: 13. The CDR3 covers 16 residues. The CDR3 protein is CASSLRTSASSDIQYF. In DNA form, the CDR3 reads TGTGCCAGTAGTCTAAGGACTAGCGCAAGCTCAGACATTCAGTACTTC.

The chain combines TRBV27 with TRBJ2-5; D not resolved. V was cut by 8 bases and J by 5 bases, with 12 bases left in between. There are 12 residues in the CDR3. The germline CDR1 and CDR2 sequences are MNHEY and SMNVEV (reference sequence). Here the CDR3 reads CASGWREETQYF. For the CDR3, the DNA is TGTGCCAGCGGGTGGCGAGAGGAGACCCAGTACTTC.

V is TRBV9 and J is TRBJ2-5; no firm D call. Germline CDR1 is SGDLS and CDR2 is YYNGEE. The CDR3 runs 13 residues. Trimming shortened V by 0 bases and J by 1 base, and 4 bases separated the two germline ends. CDR3 nucleotide sequence: TGTGCCAGCAGCGTAGGGATCCAAGAGACCCAGTACTTC. Its translation is CASSVGIQETQYF. Looking up the rest from reference TRBV9 and TRBJ2-5 gives the full variable domain: DSGVTQTPKHLITATGQRVTLRCSPRSGDLSVYWYQQSLDQGLQFLIQYYNGEERAKGNILERFSAQQFPDLHSELNLSSLELGDSALYFCASSVGIQETQYFGPGTRLLVL.

The V and J genes are TRBV6-1 and TRBJ1-5, with TRBD1 matching over 8 bases. Germline V gene lookup returns CDR1 MNHNS and CDR2 SASEGT. V dropped 2 bases and J dropped 6; count of bases not matched to a gene: 6. This CDR3 comprises 15 residues. CDR3 sequence reads: CASSERTGSPQPQHF. The CDR3 DNA reads TGTGCCAGCAGTGAACGGACAGGGAGCCCTCAGCCCCAGCATTTT.

The count of this clone is one. This chain uses TRBV28 with TRBJ1-5, with unresolved D. The CDR3 sequence is 13 residues long. V lost 6 bases to trimming and J lost 2 bases, with 8 bases between them. Per the germline V gene, CDR1 is MDHEN and CDR2 is SYDVKM. The CDR3 is CASRGSRNQPQHF. The CDR3 nucleotides are TGTGCCAGCAGGGGTTCGCGCAATCAGCCCCAGCATTTT. Full variable domain (missing parts from reference TRBV28 and TRBJ1-5): DVKVTQSSRYLVKRTGEKVFLECVQDMDHENMFWYRQDPGLGLRLIYFSYDVKMKEKGDIPEGYSVSREKKERFSLILESASTNQTSMYLCASRGSRNQPQHFGDGTRLSIL.

The DNA of the CDR3 is TGCGCCAGCAGCTTCAGAGAGAACACCGGGGAGCTGTTTTTT. This codes for CASSFRENTGELFF. The rearrangement joins TRBV5-1 to TRBJ2-2, with D hard to call. Looked up from germline, CDR1 is SGHRS and CDR2 is YFSETQ. The V end lost 2 bases, the J end lost 1 base, and 6 bases lay between the germline ends. This CDR3 region has 14 residues.

The chain has TRBV19 and TRBJ2-2, with 11 bases aligning to TRBD2. CDR3 length equals 20 residues. Germline loops: CDR1 LNHDA, CDR2 SQIVND (reference sequence). The junction had 18 bases not matched to a gene; V was cut back by 3 bases and J by 6 bases. DNA of the CDR3: TGTGCCAGTAGTATGTTCGGGACCGTTAGCGGGAGGGCCGGGGCCGGGGAGCTGTTTTTT. This gives the protein CASSMFGTVSGRAGAGELFF.

A single count supports this clone. The rearrangement uses TRBV6-1 and TRBJ1-4; D ambiguous. Looked up from germline, CDR1 is MNHNS and CDR2 is SASEGT. The CDR3 has 13 residues. V was clipped by 7 bases and J by 4 bases, with 10 bases between them. CDR3 protein: CASTAGYNEKLFF. The CDR3 bases are TGTGCCAGCACGGCAGGCTATAATGAAAAACTGTTTTTT.

The rearrangement uses TRBV5-1 and TRBJ2-3; D remains unclear. The CDR3 length is 11 residues. The V end lost 2 bases, the J end lost 2 bases, and 0 bases lay between the germline ends. CDR1 and CDR2 (germline): SGHRS, YFSETQ. The CDR3 nucleotides are TGCGCCAGCAGCTTCACAGATACGCAGTATTTT. Translated: CASSFTDTQYF. The whole variable domain, filled in from reference TRBV5-1 and TRBJ2-3, reads KAGVTQTPRYLIKTRGQQVTLSCSPISGHRSVSWYQQTPGQGLQFLFEYFSETQRNKGNFPGRFSGRQFSNSRSEMNVSTLELGDSALYLCASSFTDTQYFGPGTRLTVL.

The chain couples TRBV5-1 to TRBJ1-2; possibly TRBD1 for D (5 bases). Trimming left V 0 bases short and J 5 bases short, with 11 bases between. Germline CDR1 is SGHRS and CDR2 is YFSETQ. The CDR3 consists of 14 residues. Written as DNA, the CDR3 is TGCGCCAGCAGCTTGGAAGGCAGGGATTATGGCTACACCTTC. Protein sequence: CASSLEGRDYGYTF.

This CDR3 reads CASETSGPYEQYF. In nucleotides, the CDR3 is TGTGCCAGCGAAACTAGCGGCCCCTACGAGCAGTACTTC. The chain employs TRBV2 and TRBJ2-7; 8 bases line up with TRBD2. The CDR3 spans 13 residues. From germline, CDR1 is SNHLY and CDR2 FYNNEI. Germline trimming cut 8 bases from V and 2 bases from J; bases unmatched to any gene: 5.

The count of this clone is one. The CDR3 region is CASSPNLAGGPSDTQYF. The CDR3 DNA follows: TGTGCCAGCAGCCCTAACCTAGCGGGAGGGCCCTCAGATACGCAGTATTTT. V and J are TRBV5-6 and TRBJ2-3, with 12 bases fitting TRBD2. With 4 bases clipped from V and 4 bases from J, the junction kept 10 bases outside the gene matches. Germline-derived CDR1 and CDR2 are SGHDT and YYEEEE. The CDR3 runs to 17 residues.

This clone came up a few times. The chain carries TRBV7-9 and TRBJ2-3, with 12 nucleotides matching TRBD2. Trimming cost V 1 base and J 6 bases; bases outside gene matches: 11. The germline CDR1 and CDR2 sequences are SEHNR and FQNEAQ (reference sequence). The CDR3 spans 18 residues. The CDR3, as DNA: TGTGCCAGCAGCTTAGGACTAGCGGGAGTTGTCGTCGTCGATACGCAGTATTTT. It encodes CASSLGLAGVVVVDTQYF. Supplemented by reference TRBV7-9 and TRBJ2-3, the full variable domain reads DTGVSQNPRHKITKRGQNVTFRCDPISEHNRLYWYRQTLGQGPEFLTYFQNEAQLEKSRLLSDRFSAERPKGSFSTLEIQRTEQGDSAMYLCASSLGLAGVVVVDTQYFGPGTRLTVL.

A single count supports this clone. One end of the junction is discordant with germline, which a read error may explain. This CDR3 is CASSLGAGGTDTQYF. Here the CDR3 DNA reads TGTGCTAGCAGCTTAGGAGCGGGAGGCACAGATACGCAGTATTTT. The chain employs TRBV7-7 and TRBJ2-3; 8 bases are a match to TRBD2. The CDR3 has 15 amino acids. The germline V gene encodes CDR1 SSHAT and CDR2 FNYEAQ (reference sequence). Complete variable domain (other parts from reference TRBV7-7 and TRBJ2-3): GAGVSQSPRYKVTKRGQDVTLRCDPISSHATLYWYQQALGQGPEFLTYFNYEAQPDKSGLPSDRFSAERPEGSISTLTIQRTEQRDSAMYRCASSLGAGGTDTQYFGPGTRLTVL.

The genes are TRBV7-7 and TRBJ2-5, with TRBD1 matching 7 bases. Unmatched junction bases numbered 3, after V lost 3 bases and J lost 2 bases. This CDR3 contains 14 residues. Germline V lookup: CDR1 SSHAT, CDR2 FNYEAQ (reference sequence). This CDR3 reads CASSFGGQQETQYF. As DNA, the CDR3 is TGTGCCAGCAGCTTTGGGGGACAGCAAGAGACCCAGTACTTC.

J is TRBJ1-3 and V is TRBV30; D gene unclear. The CDR3 runs 12 residues. Looked up from germline, CDR1 is GTSNPN and CDR2 is SVGIG (reference sequence). V gave up 4 bases and J gave up 0 bases, with 4 bases separating them. The CDR3 protein is CAWILSGNTIYF. The DNA for the CDR3 is TGTGCCTGGATTCTCTCTGGAAACACCATATATTTT.

This chain joins TRBV6-6 and TRBJ2-7; D gene unclear. The CDR3 length is 14 residues. Germline CDR1 MNHNY, CDR2 SVGAGI (reference sequence). The V gene lost 0 bases and the J gene lost 1 base, with 7 bases spanning the gap. The chain's CDR3 is CASSYSDTSYEQYF. Here the CDR3 DNA reads TGTGCCAGCAGTTACTCCGACACTTCCTACGAGCAGTACTTC.

The chain carries TRBV4-1 and TRBJ1-3, with D possibly being TRBD1 (6 bases). The germline gives CDR1 MGHRA, CDR2 YSYEKL. Trimming took off 3 bases at V and 0 bases at J, with 9 bases between the two ends. The CDR3 is made up of 15 amino acids. The CDR3 sequence is CASSQDRLSGNTIYF. DNA for the CDR3: TGCGCCAGCAGCCAGGACAGACTCTCTGGAAACACCATATATTTT.

The chain joins TRBV5-1 to TRBJ2-3; D tentatively reads TRBD1 or TRBD2 (5 bases each). Between the trimmed V and J ends, which lost 0 bases and 3 bases, there was a span of 14 bases. Germline-derived CDR1 and CDR2 are SGHRS and YFSETQ. The CDR3 consists of 16 residues. The CDR3 nucleotides are TGCGCCAGCAGCTTGGTGGGGGTGCCGGGTACAGATACGCAGTATTTT. Translating gives CASSLVGVPGTDTQYF.

The rearrangement links TRBV30 to TRBJ2-7; D gene unclear. This CDR3 contains 12 residues. Trimming left V 3 bases short and J 2 bases short, with 8 bases between. Germline V lookup: CDR1 GTSNPN, CDR2 SVGIG (reference sequence). CDR3 protein: CAWSSSTYEQYF. CDR3 DNA sequence: TGTGCCTGGAGCTCTAGTACCTACGAGCAGTACTTC.

This rearrangement joins TRBV4-1 to TRBJ2-2; D gene unclear. The CDR3 consists of 18 residues. V lost 0 bases, J lost 1 base, and 15 bases lay in between. In germline, CDR1 is MGHRA, CDR2 YSYEKL. CDR3 sequence reads: CASSQEVPRGWNTGELFF. The DNA of the CDR3 is TGCGCCAGCAGCCAAGAGGTCCCTCGCGGCTGGAACACCGGGGAGCTGTTTTTT.

This chain links TRBV5-6 with TRBJ1-4; D remains ambiguous. Germline values: CDR1 SGHDT, CDR2 YYEEEE. The CDR3 loop spans 14 amino acids. V was clipped by 0 bases and J by 8 bases, with 11 bases between them. For the CDR3, the DNA is TGTGCCAGCAGCTTGGGAGGCGAAACGGAAAAACTGTTTTTT. This gives the protein CASSLGGETEKLFF.